This T cell receptor beta chain was observed in a study of cytotoxic CD8 clonotypes in ibrutinib-treated CLL. Study information: Among the samples, the mean was roughly 240,000 productive templates and approximately 91,000 productive rearrangements.

Germline V gene data show CDR1 as SGHRS and CDR2 as YFSETQ. The CDR3 contains 15 residues. The V end lost 1 base, the J end lost 1 base, and 11 bases lay between the germline ends. Study findings and constraints: Patients showed higher baseline clonality than age-matched healthy donors, and it tracked circulating CD8+ T-cell counts. Clonality increased with ibrutinib response but returned toward baseline at progression.

In regard to this clone: Its target is unknown.

Some clones are missing from TCRdb's copy, which holds only in-frame ones; the method was immunoSEQ multiplex PCR. The sample records 65,000 to 80,000 clones, less than 85% being singletons. This clonotype was sampled from a human donor with chronic lymphocytic leukemia. This material consisted of PBMCs, taken after 24 months of ibrutinib treatment. This chain links TRBV5-1 with TRBJ1-1; no clear D. CDR3 amino acids: CASSLSSGKNTEAFF. The CDR3 DNA reads TGCGCCAGCAGCTTGTCGTCAGGAAAGAACACTGAAGCTTTCTTT.